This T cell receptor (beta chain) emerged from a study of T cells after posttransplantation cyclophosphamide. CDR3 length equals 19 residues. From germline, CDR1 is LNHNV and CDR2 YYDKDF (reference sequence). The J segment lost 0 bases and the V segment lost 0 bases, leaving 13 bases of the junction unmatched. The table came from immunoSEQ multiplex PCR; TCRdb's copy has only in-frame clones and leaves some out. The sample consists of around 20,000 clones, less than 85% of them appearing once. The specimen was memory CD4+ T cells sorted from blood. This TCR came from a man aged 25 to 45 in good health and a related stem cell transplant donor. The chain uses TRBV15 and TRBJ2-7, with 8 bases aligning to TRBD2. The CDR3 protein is CATSREAQNSGDLSYEQYF. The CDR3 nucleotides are TGTGCCACCAGCAGAGAAGCTCAAAATAGCGGGGATCTCTCCTACGAGCAGTACTTC.